This T cell receptor beta chain was captured by sequencing in a study of graft-versus-host responses after intestinal transplantation. Study as a whole: Grafts were multivisceral, liver-intestinal, or isolated intestinal. Anti-thymocyte globulin served as induction for all recipients, who then took tacrolimus and steroids for approximately three years.

TCRdb keeps only in-frame clones here, not all; method: immunoSEQ multiplex PCR. The profile shows around 39,000 clones, over 90% of them singletons. The study's findings and limits: High graft-versus-host to host-versus-graft T cell clonal ratios marked allografts of patients with graft-donor macrochimerism. Investigators detected GvH clones in recipient marrow, with some emerging earlier in ileum or blood.

CDR3 length equals 14 residues. V lost 0 bases, J lost 0 bases, and 6 bases lay in between. CDR1 is SGDLS, CDR2 YYNGEE, per germline. With respect to this clone: What it recognizes is unknown.

The receptor's source is a human patient who received an intestinal transplant, so some T cells may come from the graft donor. This chain joins TRBV9 and TRBJ1-2; D not certain. The sequenced sample was PBMCs, obtained 734 days after intestinal transplantation. CDR3: CASSVDEANYGYTF. CDR3 in DNA: TGTGCCAGCAGCGTAGATGAAGCTAACTATGGCTACACCTTC.